The next 26 T cell receptor beta chains were all read from a single sample in a study of shared clonotypes between healthy human individuals. TCRdb's table, derived via immunoSEQ multiplex PCR, lists solely in-frame clones and lacks some. The sample shows 1,100,000 or so clones, roughly 74% of them seen only once. The specimen was memory CD4+ T cells from PBMCs. As for subset: CD45RA-negative fraction. These receptors all come from a man aged 18 to 29 in good health. Some clones in this sample may be carry-over from other donors' samples.

The chain uses TRBV5-1 and TRBJ2-2, with D possibly matching TRBD2 (5 bases). The V end lost 0 bases, the J end lost 6 bases, and 12 bases lay between the germline ends. The CDR3 covers 15 residues. Germline values: CDR1 SGHRS, CDR2 YFSETQ. This chain's CDR3 is CASSLELERAGELFF. CDR3 coding DNA: TGCGCCAGCAGCTTGGAGCTCGAGAGGGCCGGGGAGCTGTTTTTT.

V is TRBV13 and J is TRBJ2-2; no firm D call. The CDR3 contains 13 residues. Germline V gives CDR1 PRHDT, CDR2 FYEKMQ (reference sequence). With 2 bases removed from V and 5 bases from J, the gap between germline ends came to 6 bases. CDR3 amino acids: CASSLPGTGELFF. Here the CDR3 DNA reads TGTGCCAGCAGCTTACCCGGGACCGGGGAGCTGTTTTTT. The variable domain in full, with the rest retrieved from reference TRBV13 and TRBJ2-2, is AAGVIQSPRHLIKEKRETATLKCYPIPRHDTVYWYQQGPGQDPQFLISFYEKMQSDKGSIPDRFSAQQFSDYHSELNMSSLELGDSALYFCASSLPGTGELFFGEGSRLTVL.

This clone was picked up a small number of times. V is TRBV15 and J is TRBJ2-7; weak D call: TRBD2 (6 bases). This CDR3 has 16 residues. V was clipped by 0 bases and J by 0 bases, with 12 bases between them. CDR1 and CDR2 from the germline V gene are LNHNV and YYDKDF (reference sequence). CDR3 nucleotides: TGTGCCACCAGCAGAGATCTTAGCGGTGACTCCTACGAGCAGTACTTC. As protein: CATSRDLSGDSYEQYF. Based on the CDR3 plus reference TRBV15 and TRBJ2-7, the full variable domain is DAMVIQNPRYQVTQFGKPVTLSCSQTLNHNVMYWYQQKSSQAPKLLFHYYDKDFNNEADTPDNFQSRRPNTSFCFLDIRSPGLGDTAMYLCATSRDLSGDSYEQYFGPGTRLTVT.

The chain has TRBV5-6 and TRBJ2-3, with a tentative D call TRBD2 (5 bases). This CDR3 region has 13 residues. Trimming pared 1 base from V and 4 bases from J, leaving 7 bases between. Germline lookup yields CDR1 SGHDT and CDR2 YYEEEE. The CDR3 DNA is TGTGCCAGCAGCTTGAGCGGATCAGATACGCAGTATTTT. As protein: CASSLSGSDTQYF.

The chain employs TRBV19 and TRBJ2-5, with D perhaps being TRBD1 or TRBD2 (5 bases each). With 5 bases removed from V and 5 bases from J, the gap between germline ends came to 9 bases. The CDR3 sequence is 12 residues long. From germline, CDR1 is LNHDA and CDR2 SQIVND (reference sequence). The DNA for the CDR3 is TGTGCCAGTAGTCAGGGCGGGGAGACCCAGTACTTC. It yields the protein CASSQGGETQYF.

This clone was detected a few times. The chain joins TRBV28 to TRBJ1-4; D may be TRBD1 (6 bases). CDR1 is MDHEN and CDR2 is SYDVKM in the germline V gene. Trimming cost V 6 bases and J 1 base, with 12 bases left between them. This CDR3 has 15 amino acids. Here the CDR3 reads CASRLGGETNEKLFF. Written as DNA, the CDR3 is TGTGCCAGCAGATTGGGGGGCGAAACTAATGAAAAACTGTTTTTT.

This clone was recorded once. This sequence joins TRBV27 and TRBJ2-5; TRBD1 matches 7 bases. The CDR3 is 13 amino acids. The V segment lost 3 bases and the J segment 3 bases; nucleotides outside the gene matches: 1. Germline V gene sequence: CDR1 MNHEY, CDR2 SMNVEV (reference sequence). The CDR3, as DNA: TGTGCCAGCAGTTTCGGACAGGAAGAGACCCAGTACTTC. Translated: CASSFGQEETQYF.

Concerning this clone: The sample contains more than one DNA sequence encoding this CDR3. The chain is built from TRBV2 and TRBJ1-1; D remains unclear. V was shortened by 5 bases and J by 1 base, with 11 bases between the two germline ends. Germline CDR1 reads SNHLY; CDR2 reads FYNNEI. This CDR3 is 14 amino acids long. Written as DNA, the CDR3 is TGTGCCAGCAGTCCCCGTGCAGGGAACACTGAAGCTTTCTTT. The encoded protein is CASSPRAGNTEAFF.

The chain combines TRBV18 with TRBJ2-3; D not resolved. This CDR3 comprises 13 residues. V lost 5 bases to trimming and J lost 1 base, with 7 bases between them. Looked up from germline, CDR1 is KGHSH and CDR2 is LQKENI. CDR3 DNA sequence: TGTGCCAGCTCAGTTCCCGGCACAGATACGCAGTATTTT. Residues: CASSVPGTDTQYF.

This rearrangement joins TRBV28 to TRBJ2-5; perhaps TRBD1 as D (6 bases). The CDR3 has 16 amino acids. Germline-derived CDR1 and CDR2 are MDHEN and SYDVKM. Trimming stripped 6 bases from V and 3 bases from J, with 20 bases between. DNA of the CDR3: TGTGCCAGCAGCTCCTTTCTCGGCCACAGGGAAGAGACCCAGTACTTC. It is translated as CASSSFLGHREETQYF.

CDR3 protein: CASSSRLAGQETQYF. The CDR3 DNA reads as TGTGCCAGCAGCTCTAGACTAGCGGGGCAAGAGACCCAGTACTTC. The chain combines TRBV5-4 with TRBJ2-5; 11 nucleotides match TRBD2. J lost 2 bases, V lost 3 bases, and 3 bases had no gene match. Germline V gene sequence: CDR1 SGHNT, CDR2 YYREEE (reference sequence). This CDR3 spans 15 amino acids.

The gene calls are TRBV7-2 and TRBJ2-7; D is possibly TRBD1 (8 bases). The germline CDR1 and CDR2 sequences are SGHTA and FQGNSA. The V gene lost 7 bases and the J gene lost 2 bases, with 15 bases spanning the gap. This CDR3 is 14 amino acids long. CDR3 sequence: CASKTGEGPYEQYF. As DNA, the CDR3 is TGTGCCAGCAAGACAGGGGAGGGGCCCTACGAGCAGTACTTC.

The CDR3 reads CASSQGFPGELFF. The CDR3 DNA reads TGTGCCAGCAGCCAAGGGTTCCCCGGGGAGCTGTTTTTT. The chain joins TRBV4-2 to TRBJ2-2; D unresolved. The CDR3 totals 13 residues. Germline V gene data show CDR1 as LGHNA and CDR2 as YNFKEQ. V shed 1 base and J shed 6 bases, with 6 bases lying between them.

Comment on this clone: The same CDR3 arises from other DNA sequences in this sample as well. The chain links TRBV28 to TRBJ2-7; no firm D call. CDR3 length: 11 amino acids. Germline CDR1 reads MDHEN; CDR2 reads SYDVKM. The V gene lost 6 bases and the J gene lost 5 bases, with 8 bases spanning the gap. The CDR3 bases are TGTGCCAGCAGCCTCCGGGACGAGCAGTACTTC. Amino acids: CASSLRDEQYF.

The rearrangement joins TRBV27 to TRBJ1-3, with TRBD1 matching 8 bases. The CDR3 is made up of 14 amino acids. Germline V gene sequence: CDR1 MNHEY, CDR2 SMNVEV (reference sequence). V shed 6 bases, J shed 1 base, and the junction held 2 bases outside the gene matches. The CDR3 loop reads CASSRTGSGNTIYF. Here the CDR3 DNA reads TGTGCCAGCAGCCGGACAGGGTCTGGAAACACCATATATTTT.

V and J are TRBV7-8 and TRBJ1-1; D remains unclear. The germline V gene encodes CDR1 SGHVS and CDR2 FQNEAQ. V was cut by 2 bases and J by 1 base, with 11 bases left in between. There are 15 residues in the CDR3. The CDR3 DNA sequence: TGTGCCAGCAGCTTATCAAGCCCAGAGAACACTGAAGCTTTCTTT. This translates into CASSLSSPENTEAFF.

The rearrangement uses TRBV6-5 and TRBJ2-1, with TRBD2 identical over 14 bases. V was clipped by 6 bases and J by 7 bases; unmatched bases: 5. This CDR3 comprises 15 residues. Germline V gives CDR1 MNHEY, CDR2 SVGAGI. The CDR3 nucleotides are TGTGCCAGCAGATACCGGACTAGCGGGAGGAATGAGCAGTTCTTC. This codes for CASRYRTSGRNEQFF.

V usage is TRBV9 and J usage is TRBJ1-1; a possible D gene is TRBD1 (5 bases). V lost 2 bases to trimming and J lost 0 bases, with 11 bases between them. The germline V gene encodes CDR1 SGDLS and CDR2 YYNGEE. The CDR3 runs to 15 residues. The CDR3 reads CASSVSGVMNTEAFF. CDR3 sequence (DNA): TGTGCCAGCAGCGTTTCGGGGGTCATGAACACTGAAGCTTTCTTT.

V and J are TRBV2 and TRBJ1-2, with TRBD1 as a possible D gene (6 bases). The length of the CDR3 is 14 residues. V gave up 8 bases and J gave up 4 bases, with 17 bases separating them. Germline CDR1 is SNHLY and CDR2 is FYNNEI. The CDR3 coding sequence is TGTGCCAGCGGCCGACAGGCCCGGGGCTATGGCTACACCTTC. As protein: CASGRQARGYGYTF.

The chain links TRBV6-1 to TRBJ2-2; D is undetermined. The length of the CDR3 is 13 residues. Trimming removed 8 bases at V and 5 bases at J, with 12 bases between. Germline V gene lookup returns CDR1 MNHNS and CDR2 SASEGT. The CDR3 region is CASLDRSTGELFF. The CDR3 DNA sequence: TGTGCCAGCCTGGACCGGAGTACCGGGGAGCTGTTTTTT.

The chain is built from TRBV6-6 and TRBJ2-4; 9 nucleotides align to TRBD1. Trimming cost V 6 bases and J 7 bases; bases outside gene matches: 4. CDR3 length: 13 amino acids. Germline V gene sequence: CDR1 MNHNY, CDR2 SVGAGI (reference sequence). The CDR3 here is CASRDGQGNIQYF. The CDR3 region has the DNA TGTGCCAGCAGAGACGGACAGGGGAACATTCAGTACTTC.

This chain joins TRBV7-2 and TRBJ1-2; no definite D call. The CDR3 sequence is 14 residues long. CDR1 and CDR2 (germline): SGHTA, FQGNSA. V shed 1 base and J shed 3 bases, with 9 bases lying between them. The CDR3 loop is CASSLGLADYGYTF. DNA of the CDR3: TGTGCCAGCAGCTTAGGCTTGGCGGACTATGGCTACACCTTC. The complete variable domain, with remaining parts taken from reference TRBV7-2 and TRBJ1-2, reads GAGVSQSPSNKVTEKGKDVELRCDPISGHTALYWYRQSLGQGLEFLIYFQGNSAPDKSGLPSDRFSAERTGGSVSTLTIQRTQQEDSAVYLCASSLGLADYGYTFGSGTRLTVV.

In its sample, this clone was seen a few times. This CDR3 is also generated by other DNA sequences in the sample. Here the CDR3 DNA reads TGCGCCAGCAGCTTGGACGGGGGCTACGAGCAGTACTTC. It yields the protein CASSLDGGYEQYF. The chain combines TRBV5-1 with TRBJ2-7; D is possibly TRBD2 (6 bases). The V gene's germline CDR1 is SGHRS and CDR2 YFSETQ. The length of the CDR3 is 13 residues. V lost 0 bases to trimming and J lost 3 bases, with 7 bases between them.

The DNA of the CDR3 is TGTGCCAGCAGTCCCGGCGGGAGTCTCCCCTACGAGCAGTACTTC. This sequence encodes CASSPGGSLPYEQYF. The J gene is TRBJ2-7, the V gene TRBV25-1, with TRBD2 matching 7 bases. Trimming removed 5 bases from V and 2 bases from J; junction bases left unmatched: 9. There are 15 residues in the CDR3. CDR1 is MGHDK, CDR2 SYGVNS, per germline.

The rearrangement links TRBV5-8 to TRBJ1-3; D possibly corresponds to TRBD1 (5 bases). The V gene's germline CDR1 is SGHTS and CDR2 YDEGEE. This CDR3 comprises 15 residues. With 1 base removed from V and 0 bases from J, the gap between germline ends came to 8 bases. The CDR3 loop reads CASSLYRYSGNTIYF. The CDR3 DNA reads TGTGCCAGCAGCTTGTACAGGTACTCTGGAAACACCATATATTTT. The entire variable domain, with the rest obtained from reference TRBV5-8 and TRBJ1-3, is as follows: EAGVTQSPTHLIKTRGQQATLRCSPISGHTSVYWYQQALGLGLQFLLWYDEGEERNRGNFPPRFSGRQFPNYSSELNVNALELEDSALYLCASSLYRYSGNTIYFGEGSWLTVV.

A remark on this clone: The junction does not match germline at one end; this may be a read error. The chain couples TRBV7-9 to TRBJ2-1; maybe TRBD1 (5 bases). Germline loops: CDR1 SEHNR, CDR2 FQNEAQ (reference sequence). The CDR3 contains 15 residues. The CDR3 spells CASRGLRFSHNEQFF. The CDR3 nucleotides are TGTGCCAGCAGGGGGCTACGATTCTCCCACAATGAGCAGTTCTTC.